This passage covers 15 T cell receptor beta chains from one sample sequenced in a study of CD8+ T cells in alopecia areata. Treatment indicated: oral pan-JAK inhibitor, 5-10 mg twice daily. Sequencing templates came from extracted RNA that was reverse transcribed into cDNA. Assay: immunoSEQ multiplex PCR; the TCRdb copy retains only in-frame clones and omits some. The table records under 350,000 clones, about three fifths of them present only once. The sample in question was CD4+ T cells sorted from blood, obtained at week 24, from a patient treated with tofacitinib. Receptor source: a human donor with alopecia areata.

In this sample, this clone turned up a few times. This sequence joins TRBV5-4 and TRBJ2-5, with unresolved D. Trimming took off 4 bases at V and 3 bases at J, with 4 bases between the two ends. This CDR3 region has 11 residues. Germline assignment: CDR1 SGHNT and CDR2 YYREEE (reference sequence). This CDR3 is CASSREETQYF. CDR3 bases: TGTGCCAGCAGCCGGGAAGAGACCCAGTACTTC.

This clone was found once. Here the CDR3 DNA reads TGCGCCAGCAGCCTCCACCGGGGGTTCACTGAAGCTTTCTTT. It encodes CASSLHRGFTEAFF. The V and J genes are TRBV4-3 and TRBJ1-1; the D gene is possibly TRBD1 (5 bases). CDR1 is LGHNA and CDR2 is YSLEER in the germline V gene. Trimming took off 4 bases at V and 4 bases at J, with 13 bases between the two ends. The CDR3 sequence is 14 residues long.

This clone was detected only a few times. The chain joins TRBV28 to TRBJ1-5, with TRBD1 matching over 7 bases. The CDR3 length is 14 residues. The germline CDR1 and CDR2 sequences are MDHEN and SYDVKM. J was trimmed by 0 bases and V by 11 bases; bases with no gene match: 7. DNA of the CDR3: TGTGCCGGGCAGGGGGGTAGTAGCAATCAGCCCCAGCATTTT. Its protein is CAGQGGSSNQPQHF. The whole variable domain, remainder taken from reference TRBV28 and TRBJ1-5, is DVKVTQSSRYLVKRTGEKVFLECVQDMDHENMFWYRQDPGLGLRLIYFSYDVKMKEKGDIPEGYSVSREKKERFSLILESASTNQTSMYLCAGQGGSSNQPQHFGDGTRLSIL.

This clone has only a few counts. The chain joins TRBV29-1 to TRBJ1-4; D remains unclear. From germline, CDR1 is SQVTM and CDR2 ANQGSEA. This CDR3 region has 12 residues. V shed 7 bases and J shed 4 bases, with 10 bases lying between them. CDR3 region: CSARTGNEKLFF. CDR3 DNA: TGCAGCGCCCGGACCGGTAATGAAAAACTGTTTTTT.

The chain employs TRBV7-9 and TRBJ2-3, with 7 bases identical to TRBD2. The CDR3 totals 14 residues. Germline CDR1 is SEHNR and CDR2 is FQNEAQ (reference sequence). After removal of 3 bases from V and 2 bases from J, the junction contained 2 bases not matched to a gene. In DNA form, the CDR3 reads TGTGCCAGCAGCTTTAAGCGGGACACAGATACGCAGTATTTT. It codes for CASSFKRDTDTQYF.

The rearrangement joins TRBV30 to TRBJ1-4; weak D call: TRBD1 (5 bases). The CDR3 loop spans 13 amino acids. The germline V gene encodes CDR1 GTSNPN and CDR2 SVGIG (reference sequence). The V end lost 5 bases, the J end lost 8 bases, and 15 bases lay between the germline ends. CDR3 protein: CAWQGPDGEKLFF. CDR3 DNA: TGTGCCTGGCAGGGACCGGACGGGGAAAAACTGTTTTTT. The full variable domain, its missing parts supplied by reference TRBV30 and TRBJ1-4, is SQTIHQWPATLVQPVGSPLSLECTVEGTSNPNLYWYRQAAGRGLQLLFYSVGIGQISSEVPQNLSASRPQDRQFILSSKKLLLSDSGFYLCAWQGPDGEKLFFGSGTQLSVL.

This clone was seen a few times. The genes are TRBV19 and TRBJ2-3; a weak D match, TRBD1 (6 bases). Trimming cost V 6 bases and J 0 bases, with 13 bases left between them. The length of the CDR3 is 15 residues. CDR1 and CDR2 (germline): LNHDA, SQIVND (reference sequence). Here the CDR3 reads CASRLDRSSTDTQYF. DNA for the CDR3: TGTGCCAGTAGGCTAGACAGGAGCAGCACAGATACGCAGTATTTT. Full variable domain (remainder filled in from reference TRBV19 and TRBJ2-3): DGGITQSPKYLFRKEGQNVTLSCEQNLNHDAMYWYRQDPGQGLRLIYYSQIVNDFQKGDIAEGYSVSREKKESFPLTVTSAQKNPTAFYLCASRLDRSSTDTQYFGPGTRLTVL.

The rearrangement uses TRBV29-1 and TRBJ1-6; 10 nucleotides agree with TRBD1. The CDR3 loop spans 13 amino acids. Germline loops: CDR1 SQVTM, CDR2 ANQGSEA. Trimming cost V 5 bases and J 7 bases; bases outside gene matches: 2. The CDR3 nucleotides read TGCAGCGTTATGACAGGGGGCAATTCACCCCTCCACTTT. This translates into CSVMTGGNSPLHF.

This clone was seen only a few times. The V gene is TRBV6-1, the J gene TRBJ1-1; D not resolved. CDR1 is MNHNS and CDR2 is SASEGT in the germline V gene. The ends were cut back, 0 bases at V and 11 bases at J, with 19 bases in the middle. The CDR3 is 15 residues long. CDR3 nucleotide sequence: TGTGCCAGCAGTGAAGCGCTCAGGCAAGGCGCTCCGGCTTTCTTT. Its protein product is CASSEALRQGAPAFF.

V and J are TRBV10-3 and TRBJ2-5; a weak D match, TRBD1 (8 bases). The CDR3 spans 14 residues. V shed 3 bases and J shed 2 bases, with 10 bases lying between them. Germline assignment: CDR1 ENHRY and CDR2 SYGVKD. As DNA, the CDR3 is TGTGCCATCAGTGAACAGGGGGGGCAAGAGACCCAGTACTTC. Amino acid sequence: CAISEQGGQETQYF.

The gene calls are TRBV10-3 and TRBJ2-5; perhaps TRBD1 as D (6 bases). The CDR3 contains 13 residues. V was shortened by 6 bases and J by 0 bases, with 8 bases between the two germline ends. The V gene's germline CDR1 is ENHRY and CDR2 SYGVKD. CDR3 nucleotide sequence: TGTGCCATCAGCTGGACAGACCAAGAGACCCAGTACTTC. Its protein is CAISWTDQETQYF.

DNA of the CDR3: TGTGCCAGCAGCGCACAAGACACAGATACGCAGTATTTT. Encoded protein: CASSAQDTDTQYF. This chain links TRBV7-2 with TRBJ2-3; D is unclear. Trimming left V 5 bases short and J 2 bases short, with 8 bases between. Germline V lookup: CDR1 SGHTA, CDR2 FQGNSA. The CDR3 consists of 13 residues.

V usage is TRBV29-1 and J usage is TRBJ1-5, with a tentative D call TRBD1 (5 bases). Germline CDR1 SQVTM, CDR2 ANQGSEA. The V end was cut by 6 bases, the J end by 1 base, with 16 bases between. This CDR3 is built from 15 residues. For the CDR3, the DNA is TGCAGCGTCAGGTGGAGGGACGAGAGCAATCAGCCCCAGCATTTT. It is translated as CSVRWRDESNQPQHF.

The V gene is TRBV14, the J gene TRBJ2-5, with D tentatively TRBD1 (6 bases). This CDR3 spans 16 amino acids. V was shortened by 3 bases and J by 2 bases, with 16 bases between the two germline ends. Germline CDR1 and CDR2: SGHDN and FVKESK. CDR3: CASSHLLQGLQETQYF. The CDR3 bases are TGTGCCAGCAGCCACTTGCTACAGGGCCTACAAGAGACCCAGTACTTC. The variable domain in full, completed from reference TRBV14 and TRBJ2-5, reads EAGVTQFPSHSVIEKGQTVTLRCDPISGHDNLYWYRRVMGKEIKFLLHFVKESKQDESGMPNNRFLAERTGGTYSTLKVQPAELEDSGVYFCASSHLLQGLQETQYFGPGTRLLVL.

The CDR3 DNA is TGTGCCAGCAGTAAGACCGGGACAGGGAACTACGAGCAGTACTTC. As protein: CASSKTGTGNYEQYF. The chain recombines TRBV28 with TRBJ2-7, with 9 bases identical to TRBD1. This CDR3 comprises 15 residues. V shed 5 bases and J 3 bases; nucleotides not matched to a gene: 8. The germline V gene has CDR1 MDHEN and CDR2 SYDVKM.